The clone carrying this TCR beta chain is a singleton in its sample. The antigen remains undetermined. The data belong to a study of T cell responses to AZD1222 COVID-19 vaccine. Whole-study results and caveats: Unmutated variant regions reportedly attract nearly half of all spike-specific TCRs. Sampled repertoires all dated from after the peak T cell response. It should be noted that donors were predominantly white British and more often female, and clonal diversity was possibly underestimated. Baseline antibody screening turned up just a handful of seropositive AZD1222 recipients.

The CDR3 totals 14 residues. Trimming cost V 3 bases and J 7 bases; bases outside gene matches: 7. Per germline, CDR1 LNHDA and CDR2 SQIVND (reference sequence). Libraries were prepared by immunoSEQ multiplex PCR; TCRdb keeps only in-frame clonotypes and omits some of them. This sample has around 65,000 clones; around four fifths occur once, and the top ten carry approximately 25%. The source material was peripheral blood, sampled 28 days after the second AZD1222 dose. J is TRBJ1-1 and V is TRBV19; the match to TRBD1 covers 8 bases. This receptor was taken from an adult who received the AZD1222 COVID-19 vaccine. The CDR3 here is CASSISGTGGEAFF. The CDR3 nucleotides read TGTGCCAGTAGTATTAGTGGGACAGGAGGTGAAGCTTTCTTT.